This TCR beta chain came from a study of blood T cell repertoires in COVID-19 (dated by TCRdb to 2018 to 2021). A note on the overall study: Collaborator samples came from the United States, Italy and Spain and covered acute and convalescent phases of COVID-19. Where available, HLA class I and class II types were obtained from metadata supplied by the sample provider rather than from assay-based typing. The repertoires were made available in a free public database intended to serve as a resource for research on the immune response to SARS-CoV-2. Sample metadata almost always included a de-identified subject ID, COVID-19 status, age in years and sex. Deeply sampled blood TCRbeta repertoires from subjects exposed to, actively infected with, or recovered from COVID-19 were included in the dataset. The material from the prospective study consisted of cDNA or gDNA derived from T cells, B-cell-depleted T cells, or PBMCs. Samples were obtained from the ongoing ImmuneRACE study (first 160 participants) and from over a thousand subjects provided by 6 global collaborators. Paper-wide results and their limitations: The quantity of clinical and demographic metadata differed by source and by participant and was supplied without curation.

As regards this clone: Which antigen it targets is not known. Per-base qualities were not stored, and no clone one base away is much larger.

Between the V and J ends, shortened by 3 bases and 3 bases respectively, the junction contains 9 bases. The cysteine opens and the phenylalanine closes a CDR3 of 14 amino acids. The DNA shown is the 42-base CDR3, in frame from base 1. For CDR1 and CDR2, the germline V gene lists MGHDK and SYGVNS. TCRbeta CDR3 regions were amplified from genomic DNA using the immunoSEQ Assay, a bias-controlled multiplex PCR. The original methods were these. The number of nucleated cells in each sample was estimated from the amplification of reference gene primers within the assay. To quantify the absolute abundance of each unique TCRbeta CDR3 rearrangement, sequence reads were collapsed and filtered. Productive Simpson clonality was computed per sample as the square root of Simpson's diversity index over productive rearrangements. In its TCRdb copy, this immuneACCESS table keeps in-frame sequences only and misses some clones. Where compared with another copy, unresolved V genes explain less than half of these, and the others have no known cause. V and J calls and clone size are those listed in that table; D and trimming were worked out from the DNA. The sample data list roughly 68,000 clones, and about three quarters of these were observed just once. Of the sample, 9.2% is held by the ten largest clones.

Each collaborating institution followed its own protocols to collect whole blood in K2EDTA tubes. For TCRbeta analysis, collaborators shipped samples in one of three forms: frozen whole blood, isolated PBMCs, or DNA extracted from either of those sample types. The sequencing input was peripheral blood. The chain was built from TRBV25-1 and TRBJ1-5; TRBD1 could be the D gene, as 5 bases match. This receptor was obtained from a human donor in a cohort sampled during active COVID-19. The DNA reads TGTGCCAGCAGTGAGCCAGGGTTCAATCAGCCCCAGCATTTT. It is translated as CASSEPGFNQPQHF.